This T cell receptor beta chain comes out of a study of shared clonotypes between healthy human individuals. About the research overall: Per-donor plates numbered three CD4 naive, three CD4 memory, two CD8 naive and one CD8 memory. Study-wide points: Enrolling few donors narrowed the genetic and exposure-history diversity that was represented. Between a handful of donors, naive CD4 clonotypes were shared at a level of around 4.8%.

Of note for this clone: Its antigen remains unknown.

Each donor was a Caucasian adult residing in Nashville, Tennessee. The V gene's germline CDR1 is LNHDA and CDR2 SQIVND (reference sequence). With 6 bases clipped from V and 9 bases from J, the junction kept 6 bases outside the gene matches. The CDR3 loop spans 14 amino acids. The repertoire was sequenced with immunoSEQ multiplex PCR; TCRdb's copy has only in-frame clones and lacks some. Among 2 million to 2.5 million clones, about 90% were seen once, and the ten largest hold around 0.4%. The sequence was obtained from a man younger than 30 in good health. Some clones in this sample may be carry-over from other donors' samples. The sequencing input was naive CD4+ T cells from PBMCs. Sample subset: CD45RA+ positively selected. J is TRBJ2-4 and V is TRBV19; 12 positions agree with TRBD2. This CDR3 is CASRRTSGVGIQYF. The CDR3 region has the DNA TGTGCCAGTAGGAGGACTAGCGGGGTTGGCATTCAGTACTTC.